This is a list of T cell receptor beta chains from one sample in a study of cytomegalovirus exposure and HLA in healthy donors. Here immunoSEQ multiplex PCR was the method, and the copy in TCRdb shows in-frame clones only, minus some. The sample yields 170,000 or so clones, around 77% seen once. Specimen: PBMCs. Receptor source: a woman in her forties or fifties in good health and CMV-seropositive. Both conserved end residues are part of each CDR3. Each record gives: clone size, D gene, V gene, J gene, CDR3 DNA, CDR3 protein. The D gene is left open where the match is weak. A clone size is listed for some rows: how often the clone was seen (once, few, many), or a class if it is expanded.

-,-,TRBV2,TRBJ1-1,TGTGCCAGCGTCGCCACAGAAGCCAACACTGAAGCTTTCTTT,CASVATEANTEAFF
few,TRBD1,TRBV28,TRBJ2-4,TGTGCCAGCGGGGAGAGGGACAGGGGAGACTTC,CASGERDRGDF
-,-,TRBV9,TRBJ1-2,TGTGCCAGCAGCCTGCCCGACACAGGGCCTCCTTATGGCTACACCTTC,CASSLPDTGPPYGYTF
-,-,TRBV11-2,TRBJ1-2,TGTGCCAGCAGCAGAAACAGGGCCTCTTTGAACTATGGCTACACCTTC,CASSRNRASLNYGYTF
-,TRBD1,TRBV15,TRBJ1-2,TGTGCCACCAGCAGCGGACAGGGGGGCGGCTATGGCTACACCTTC,CATSSGQGGGYGYTF
-,TRBD1,TRBV6-6,TRBJ2-2,TGTGCCAGCAGTTACCGGACAGGGGAGGAAGGCGGGGAGCTGTTTTTT,CASSYRTGEEGGELFF
few,TRBD1,TRBV11-3,TRBJ2-1,TGTGCCAGCAGTTCTGACAGGGGGAACTACAATGAGCAGTTCTTC,CASSSDRGNYNEQFF
-,TRBD2,TRBV27,TRBJ2-5,TGTGCCAGCAGCCGACTAGCGGGGGGGCCGAGGACCCAGTACTTC,CASSRLAGGPRTQYF
-,TRBD1,TRBV5-4,TRBJ1-3,TGTGCCAGCAGCTTGGGGACAGGGGGATACTCTGGAAACACCATATATTTT,CASSLGTGGYSGNTIYF
-,TRBD1,TRBV11-3,TRBJ2-7,TGTGCCAGCAGCTTCGGACAGGGGGCTTCCGGCGAGCAGTACTTC,CASSFGQGASGEQYF
-,-,TRBV6-5,TRBJ1-2,TGTGCCAGCAGAAGAACAGGTTCCTATGGCTACACCTTC,CASRRTGSYGYTF
-,TRBD1,TRBV19,TRBJ2-2,TGTGCCAGTAGTAGACGGGACAGGGCAACCGGGGAGCTGTTTTTT,CASSRRDRATGELFF
-,-,TRBV20-1,TRBJ2-5,TGCAGTGTGCGGAAAGAGACCCAGTACTTC,CSVRKETQYF
-,-,TRBV7-3,TRBJ1-2,TGTGCCAGCGCACTGGGCGCGAACTATGGCTACACCTTC,CASALGANYGYTF
-,-,TRBV6-1,TRBJ1-2,TGTGCCAGCAGTGAAGGGAGGACAGCTAACTATGGCTACACCTTC,CASSEGRTANYGYTF
-,-,TRBV6-6,TRBJ1-3,TGTGCCAGCAGTTACCCGCGGGGGGCCAGTGGAAACACCATATATTTT,CASSYPRGASGNTIYF
-,-,TRBV5-4,TRBJ2-3,TGTGCCAGCAGCTTGACAGGGAGCGCAGATACGCAGTATTTT,CASSLTGSADTQYF
-,TRBD1,TRBV28,TRBJ1-1,TGTGCCAGCAGTTTCAAGGGGGCGTACACTGAAGCTTTCTTT,CASSFKGAYTEAFF
medium-sized,-,TRBV29-1,TRBJ2-7,TGCAGCGTTGCCGCTGGGCAGTTGCAGTACTTC,CSVAAGQLQYF
-,TRBD1,TRBV19,TRBJ1-2,TGTGCCAGTAGTTCCAGGGGGTCGGTTGGTGGCTACACCTTC,CASSSRGSVGGYTF
-,-,TRBV19,TRBJ1-2,TGTGCCAGTAGCCTTAACTATGGCTACACCTTC,CASSLNYGYTF
once,TRBD1,TRBV7-8,TRBJ1-6,TGTGCCAGCAGCTCATTGAGGGGGCTCGGTGATAATTCGCCCCTCCACTTT,CASSSLRGLGDNSPLHF
-,TRBD1,TRBV6-1,TRBJ1-4,TGTGCCAGCAGTGGGTCGGACAGGGTCGTTCGGAGGTTT,CASSGSDRVVRRF
once,-,TRBV2,TRBJ2-5,TGTGCCAGCACTTCGGAGTCCGGGAAGACCCAGTACTTC,CASTSESGKTQYF